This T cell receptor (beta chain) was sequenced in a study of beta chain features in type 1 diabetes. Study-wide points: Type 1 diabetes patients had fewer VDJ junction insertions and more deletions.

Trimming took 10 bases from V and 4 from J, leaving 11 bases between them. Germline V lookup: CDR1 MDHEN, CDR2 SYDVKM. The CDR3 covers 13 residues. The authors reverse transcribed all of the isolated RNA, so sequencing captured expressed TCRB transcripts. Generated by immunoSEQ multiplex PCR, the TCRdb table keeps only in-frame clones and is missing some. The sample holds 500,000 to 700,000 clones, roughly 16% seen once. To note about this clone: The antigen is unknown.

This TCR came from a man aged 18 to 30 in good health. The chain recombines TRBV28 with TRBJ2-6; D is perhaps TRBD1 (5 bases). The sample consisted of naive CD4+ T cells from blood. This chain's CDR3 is CATRESGANVLTF. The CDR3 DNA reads TGTGCCACCAGGGAATCCGGGGCCAACGTCCTGACTTTC.